This T cell receptor beta chain is from a study of blood T cell repertoires in COVID-19 (dated by TCRdb to 2018 to 2020). At the level of the whole study: Collaborator samples came from the United States, Italy and Spain and covered acute and convalescent phases of COVID-19. HLA class I and class II types, where available, came from metadata supplied by the sample provider rather than from assay-based typing. The samples were drawn from the first 160 participants of the ongoing ImmuneRACE study and from some 1,300 subjects provided by 6 global collaborators. The prospective study material was composed of cDNA or gDNA derived from T cells, B-cell-depleted T cells, or PBMCs. The repertoires were released in a freely available public database intended as a resource for research on the immune response to SARS-CoV-2. A de-identified subject ID, COVID-19 status, age in years and sex were almost always included in the sample metadata. Subjects who had been exposed to COVID-19, were actively infected with it, or had recovered from it provided the deeply sampled blood TCRbeta repertoires that made up the dataset.

Turning to this clone: Its antigen remains undetermined. Per-nucleotide qualities are absent, and no much larger clonotype sits a single base away.

The paper's findings and limits, for the study overall: The quantity of clinical and demographic metadata differed by source and by participant and was supplied without curation.

CDR1 LGHNA and CDR2 YNFKEQ were looked up in the germline V gene. Including cysteine and phenylalanine, the CDR3 has 13 amino acids. Just the 39-base CDR3 DNA is kept, in frame starting at base 1. V is clipped by 0 bases and J by 10 bases, and the sequence between their germline boundaries is 10 bases long. TCRbeta CDR3 regions were amplified from genomic DNA by means of the immunoSEQ Assay, a bias-controlled multiplex PCR. Regarding the original processing steps: Within the assay, amplification of reference gene primers was used to estimate how many nucleated cells each sample contained. To quantify the absolute abundance of each unique TCRbeta CDR3 rearrangement, sequence reads were collapsed and filtered. For each sample, productive Simpson clonality was calculated as the square root of Simpson's diversity index across productive rearrangements. TCRdb holds this immuneACCESS table with in-frame rearrangements only. Some clones are missing; in checked studies, unresolved V genes explain under half, and the rest has no known cause. That table is the source of V, J and clone size, and D and trimming were worked out from the DNA. Counted in this sample were some 350,000 clones; about 90% of them appeared once. The top ten clones comprise 3% of the sample.

One collaborating source in Seattle enrolled patients during active infection and followed them longitudinally through the course of disease. Each collaborating institution followed its own protocols to collect whole blood in K2EDTA tubes. Collaborator samples were shipped for TCRbeta analysis as frozen whole blood, isolated PBMCs, or DNA extracted from either sample type. The chain uses TRBV4-2 and TRBJ2-1; a weak D assignment points to TRBD2 (5 bases agree). Sequenced input: peripheral blood. The sequence derives from a woman in her twenties or thirties with COVID-19, enrolled during active disease. The nucleotides are TGTGCCAGCAGCCAAGATCTCTGGAGGGAGCAGTTCTTC. The resulting protein is CASSQDLWREQFF.